A single sample gave rise to the 27 T cell receptor beta chains below, sequenced in a study of shared T cell receptors in the human thymus. Sequencing used immunoSEQ multiplex PCR; TCRdb keeps in-frame clones, though not all of them. Seen here are hundreds of thousands of clones, roughly 90% observed once, and the top ten hold around 0.01%. These data also featured in a second study, about human thymus T cells.

The sequencing sample was made of thymocytes. The receptors were sampled from a boy under three years old with a congenital heart defect.

V usage is TRBV14 and J usage is TRBJ2-5; 10 bases map to TRBD2. J gave up 1 base and V 5 bases, and 10 bases lay outside the gene matches. The CDR3 extends over 17 amino acids. Germline-derived CDR1 and CDR2 are SGHDN and FVKESK. DNA for the CDR3: TGTGCCAGCAGCGCCACCCTCGGGACTAGCGTCCAAGAGACCCAGTACTTC. Translating gives CASSATLGTSVQETQYF.

The chain employs TRBV4-1 and TRBJ2-4; 7 nucleotides align to TRBD2. Per the germline V gene, CDR1 is MGHRA and CDR2 is YSYEKL. J was trimmed by 0 bases and V by 1 base; bases with no gene match: 6. The CDR3 consists of 17 residues. CDR3 DNA sequence: TGCGCCAGCAGCCAAGGTGGGCGGGAGTTAGCCAAAAACATTCAGTACTTC. Amino acid sequence: CASSQGGRELAKNIQYF.

This clone was counted a few times. The chain links TRBV29-1 to TRBJ2-1, with D perhaps TRBD2 (5 bases). The V gene lost 7 bases and the J gene lost 4 bases, with 14 bases spanning the gap. The germline V gene encodes CDR1 SQVTM and CDR2 ANQGSEA. The CDR3 runs 13 residues. This chain's CDR3 is CSAPRERYNEQFF. In nucleotides, the CDR3 is TGCAGCGCTCCAAGGGAGCGGTACAATGAGCAGTTCTTC.

The DNA of the CDR3 is TGCGCCAGCCGGGGGAGGCCGAGGAACTATGGCTACACCTTC. Translated, it gives CASRGRPRNYGYTF. This rearrangement joins TRBV5-1 to TRBJ1-2; possible D gene TRBD1, 5 bases. This CDR3 comprises 14 residues. Trimming left V 7 bases short and J 2 bases short, with 15 bases between. In germline, CDR1 is SGHRS, CDR2 YFSETQ.

Only a few counts were recorded for this clone. The chain carries TRBV27 and TRBJ2-1, with D unresolved. The CDR3 sequence is 11 residues long. Germline V gene sequence: CDR1 MNHEY, CDR2 SMNVEV (reference sequence). Trimming took 5 bases from V and 9 from J, leaving 8 bases between them. CDR3 region: CASSPFFEQFF. Here the CDR3 DNA reads TGTGCCAGCAGTCCGTTCTTTGAGCAGTTCTTC.

The genes are TRBV5-8 and TRBJ2-2; 7 nucleotides line up with TRBD2. Germline V gives CDR1 SGHTS, CDR2 YDEGEE. V was pared by 6 bases and J by 5 bases, with 7 bases of the junction left unmatched. This CDR3 spans 14 amino acids. As DNA, the CDR3 is TGTGCCAGCACCAAAAGGGGAGGGACCGGGGAGCTGTTTTTT. It translates to CASTKRGGTGELFF.

This chain links TRBV25-1 with TRBJ2-2; D unresolved. The germline V gene has CDR1 MGHDK and CDR2 SYGVNS. Trimming left V 0 bases short and J 0 bases short, with 14 bases between. This CDR3 contains 18 residues. The CDR3, as DNA: TGTGCCAGCAGTGAATATCTAATATGGCGGTCGAACACCGGGGAGCTGTTTTTT. This encodes CASSEYLIWRSNTGELFF.

The chain links TRBV13 to TRBJ2-1; tentative D call: TRBD2 (8 bases). Trimming left V 1 base short and J 4 bases short, with 20 bases between. The CDR3 sequence is 18 residues long. From germline, CDR1 is PRHDT and CDR2 FYEKMQ (reference sequence). This chain's CDR3 is CASSLDTGTAGEYNEQFF. In DNA form, the CDR3 reads TGTGCCAGCAGCTTAGATACAGGGACAGCGGGAGAGTACAATGAGCAGTTCTTC. The full variable domain, its missing parts supplied by reference TRBV13 and TRBJ2-1, is AAGVIQSPRHLIKEKRETATLKCYPIPRHDTVYWYQQGPGQDPQFLISFYEKMQSDKGSIPDRFSAQQFSDYHSELNMSSLELGDSALYFCASSLDTGTAGEYNEQFFGPGTRLTVL.

V gene TRBV27 combines with J gene TRBJ2-1; 9 positions match TRBD2. The CDR3 has 18 amino acids. With V trimmed by 6 bases and J by 0 bases, 12 bases remained unmatched. Germline loops: CDR1 MNHEY, CDR2 SMNVEV (reference sequence). CDR3 sequence reads: CASSELGTSPGSYNEQFF. Here the CDR3 DNA reads TGTGCCAGCAGCGAACTTGGGACTAGCCCCGGCTCCTACAATGAGCAGTTCTTC.

This sequence joins TRBV4-3 and TRBJ2-5, with 8 bases that match TRBD1. In germline, CDR1 is LGHNA, CDR2 YSLEER. The CDR3 runs 17 residues. V shed 0 bases, J shed 5 bases, and the junction held 11 bases outside the gene matches. This CDR3 is CASSQDARHRGRETQYF. The CDR3 bases are TGCGCCAGCAGCCAAGATGCAAGGCACAGGGGGAGGGAGACCCAGTACTTC.

This chain links TRBV5-8 with TRBJ1-5; D is ambiguous. CDR1 is SGHTS, CDR2 YDEGEE, per germline. The CDR3 covers 18 residues. With 5 bases removed from V and 0 bases from J, the gap between germline ends came to 21 bases. CDR3 protein: CASRPSETSAASNQPQHF. Here the CDR3 DNA reads TGTGCCAGCAGACCCTCCGAGACCTCGGCGGCTAGCAATCAGCCCCAGCATTTT.

The CDR3 is CASSYTASGSSYEQYF. The CDR3 nucleotides are TGTGCCAGCAGTTACACCGCTAGCGGCAGCTCCTACGAGCAGTACTTC. This sequence joins TRBV6-5 and TRBJ2-7; the match to TRBD2 covers 7 bases. Germline V CDR1 and CDR2: MNHEY, SVGAGI. Trimming at V came to 2 bases and at J to 0 bases, leaving 7 bases not matched to a gene. The CDR3 sequence is 16 residues long.

This chain connects TRBV27 to TRBJ1-1, with 12 bases fitting TRBD1. CDR1 and CDR2 (germline): MNHEY, SMNVEV (reference sequence). Losses at the gene ends were 6 bases for V and 5 bases for J; bases not matched to a gene: 13. The CDR3 runs 17 residues. The CDR3 here is CASRHKPRDRGPTEAFF. Here the CDR3 DNA reads TGTGCCAGCAGACACAAGCCCCGGGACAGGGGGCCTACTGAAGCTTTCTTT.

V usage is TRBV12-2 and J usage is TRBJ2-5; the table's TRBD1 call for D was not verified on the DNA. TRBV12-2 is a pseudogene. The CDR3 is made up of 15 amino acids. The CDR3 is CASRSRAVYQETQYF. The CDR3 DNA is TGTGCAAGTCGCTCCCGTGCAGTGTACCAAGAGACCCAGTACTTC.

The rearrangement links TRBV27 to TRBJ1-2; 8 bases map to TRBD1. Germline-derived CDR1 and CDR2 are MNHEY and SMNVEV (reference sequence). The CDR3 consists of 15 residues. V lost 6 bases and J lost 2; bases outside the gene matches: 8. DNA for the CDR3: TGTGCCAGCAGCCCCCGGACAGGGCGAAACTATGGCTACACCTTC. It specifies CASSPRTGRNYGYTF.

The gene calls are TRBV6-7 and TRBJ2-7; D not certain. TRBV6-7 counts as an open reading frame of uncertain function. CDR3 length equals 12 residues. Trimming removed 2 bases from V and 9 bases from J, with 11 bases in between. Here the CDR3 reads CASSYPLHGQYF. The CDR3 DNA is TGTGCCAGCAGTTACCCGTTACATGGGCAGTACTTC.

This rearrangement joins TRBV30 to TRBJ1-2; no reliable D call. The CDR3 runs to 12 residues. Between the trimmed V and J ends, which lost 3 bases and 4 bases, there was a span of 9 bases. Germline CDR1 reads GTSNPN; CDR2 reads SVGIG (reference sequence). As DNA, the CDR3 is TGTGCCTGGAGGAGCGAACCCTATGGCTACACCTTC. Translated: CAWRSEPYGYTF.

This chain links TRBV9 with TRBJ2-2; 12 bases line up with TRBD2. CDR1 is SGDLS and CDR2 is YYNGEE in the germline V gene. This CDR3 comprises 17 residues. Trimming at V came to 1 base and at J to 0 bases, leaving 1 base not matched to a gene. The CDR3 here is CASSVTSGRSNTGELFF. CDR3 in DNA: TGTGCCAGCAGCGTAACTAGCGGGAGGTCGAACACCGGGGAGCTGTTTTTT.

This sequence joins TRBV5-1 and TRBJ1-1; tentative D call: TRBD1 (5 bases). This CDR3 has 15 residues. Germline V gives CDR1 SGHRS, CDR2 YFSETQ. V was clipped by 2 bases and J by 1 base, with 12 bases between them. The CDR3 sequence is CASSFGWQGNTEAFF. Here the CDR3 DNA reads TGCGCCAGCAGCTTTGGGTGGCAGGGGAACACTGAAGCTTTCTTT.

The J gene is TRBJ2-2, the V gene TRBV4-2, with D tentatively TRBD2 (5 bases). V lost 1 base, J lost 1 base, and 10 bases lay in between. This CDR3 region has 16 residues. Germline V gene data show CDR1 as LGHNA and CDR2 as YNFKEQ. The CDR3 spells CASSQAPSLNTGELFF. In DNA form, the CDR3 reads TGTGCCAGCAGCCAAGCCCCTAGCCTGAACACCGGGGAGCTGTTTTTT.

CDR3 in amino acids: CASSKGLAGVYHYEQYF. The CDR3 DNA reads TGTGCCAGCAGCAAGGGACTAGCGGGAGTTTACCACTACGAGCAGTACTTC. V and J are TRBV5-4 and TRBJ2-7; TRBD2 aligns across 14 bases. This CDR3 is built from 17 residues. With 4 bases clipped from V and 3 bases from J, the junction kept 9 bases outside the gene matches. Looked up from germline, CDR1 is SGHNT and CDR2 is YYREEE (reference sequence).

This sequence joins TRBV10-2 and TRBJ2-2, with 10 nucleotides matching TRBD2. Germline V CDR1 and CDR2: WSHSY, SAAADI. There are 15 residues in the CDR3. After removal of 7 bases from V and 2 bases from J, the junction contained 4 bases not matched to a gene. This chain's CDR3 is CASKRTSGNTGELFF. CDR3 DNA: TGCGCCAGCAAGAGGACTAGCGGAAACACCGGGGAGCTGTTTTTT.

V usage is TRBV30 and J usage is TRBJ2-1; TRBD2 matches 8 bases. The CDR3 has 18 amino acids. The trim removed 3 bases at V and 2 bases at J, leaving 15 bases unmatched. Per germline, CDR1 GTSNPN and CDR2 SVGIG (reference sequence). Here the CDR3 DNA reads TGTGCCTGGAGACGGGGGGGTGGCCCCGGACTTCCCTACAATGAGCAGTTCTTC. Amino acids: CAWRRGGGPGLPYNEQFF.

This chain joins TRBV6-5 and TRBJ1-4, with a weak D call TRBD1 (5 bases). Germline loops: CDR1 MNHEY, CDR2 SVGAGI. V gave up 7 bases and J gave up 4 bases, with 10 bases separating them. This CDR3 has 13 amino acids. As DNA, the CDR3 is TGTGCCAGCATGCCAGGGTTTAATGAAAAACTGTTTTTT. Protein product: CASMPGFNEKLFF.

CDR3 sequence: CATSRDRGTGEGYTF. CDR3 sequence (DNA): TGTGCCACCAGCAGAGATAGGGGGACAGGGGAAGGCTACACCTTC. The chain uses TRBV15 and TRBJ1-2, with 10 nucleotides matching TRBD1. V lost 0 bases to trimming and J lost 8 bases; unmatched junction nucleotides: 6. This CDR3 has 15 amino acids. Germline loops: CDR1 LNHNV, CDR2 YYDKDF (reference sequence).

The rearrangement joins TRBV14 to TRBJ2-2; 10 bases line up with TRBD2. V shed 0 bases, J shed 5 bases, and the junction held 6 bases outside the gene matches. Germline-derived CDR1 and CDR2 are SGHDN and FVKESK. The CDR3 is 17 residues long. In DNA form, the CDR3 reads TGTGCCAGCAGCCAAGATGGTAGCGGGAGGCATACCGGGGAGCTGTTTTTT. As protein: CASSQDGSGRHTGELFF.

This chain joins TRBV15 and TRBJ2-7; 12 bases fit TRBD2. CDR3 length: 14 residues. CDR1 and CDR2 from the germline V gene are LNHNV and YYDKDF (reference sequence). V gave up 7 bases and J gave up 3 bases; unmatched junction bases: 4. CDR3 loop: CATITTSGSYEQYF. The CDR3 nucleotides are TGTGCCACCATCACGACTAGCGGGAGCTACGAGCAGTACTTC.